This T cell receptor beta chain was recorded in a study of T-cell reconstitution after alpha-beta-depleted transplantation in children. Regarding the study as a whole: It was reported that alpha-beta T cells came from several hundred expanded graft clones (about two months after transplant).

This clonotype appeared once. What it recognizes is unknown. Preparation of the TCRbeta library was carried out with unique molecular identifiers. TCRdb fed the PCR reads into MiXCR, producing one record per CDR3 protein. The sample holds over 80,000 distinct CDR3 sequences, 20% to 30% seen once. Trimming removed 5 bases from V and 4 bases from J, with 12 bases in between. The CDR3 runs to 14 residues. Germline V CDR1 and CDR2: SGHDN, FVKESK. This clonotype was sampled from a boy aged 2 to 10 with acute lymphoblastic leukemia, due to receive a stem cell transplant. Specimen: PBMCs, collected before TCRalphabeta/CD19-depleted stem cell transplant. This sequence joins TRBV14 and TRBJ2-1; a possible D gene is TRBD2 (6 bases). The DNA of the CDR3 is TGTGCCAGCAGCGGAGCGGAGGGATACAATGAGCAGTTCTTC. Protein product: CASSGAEGYNEQFF.